These 22 T cell receptor beta chains came from one sample sequenced in a study of blood T cell repertoires in COVID-19. Clones were sequenced by immunoSEQ multiplex PCR, and TCRdb holds only the in-frame ones, with some missing. The table includes some 270,000 clones, approximately 84% detected once. The sequencing sample was made of PBMCs or T cells enriched from blood (not recorded which). Receptors originate from a man over 45 who had recovered from COVID-19.

The chain has TRBV7-2 and TRBJ2-7; 8 bases map to TRBD1. CDR1 and CDR2 from the germline V gene are SGHTA and FQGNSA. The CDR3 spans 16 residues. Trimming took 6 bases from V and 3 from J; bases not matched to a gene: 13. CDR3 DNA sequence: TGTGCCAGCAGGCAATACCCGGGACAGGACCTCTACGAGCAGTACTTC. It encodes CASRQYPGQDLYEQYF.

To note about this clone: Mismatch with germline at one junction end may stem from a read error. The chain has TRBV29-1 and TRBJ2-7; unclear D gene. This CDR3 comprises 13 residues. Germline V gene sequence: CDR1 SQVTM, CDR2 ANQGSEA. The CDR3 spells CRVLRGVTYEQYF. The CDR3 nucleotides read TGTCGGGTACTTAGAGGAGTAACCTACGAGCAGTACTTC.

The V and J genes are TRBV30 and TRBJ1-5; weak D call: TRBD1 (5 bases). V was clipped by 3 bases and J by 1 base, with 19 bases between them. Germline-derived CDR1 and CDR2 are GTSNPN and SVGIG (reference sequence). This CDR3 comprises 17 residues. The CDR3 sequence: CAWRRKGGAGSNQPQHF. CDR3 in DNA: TGTGCCTGGAGAAGAAAGGGCGGGGCCGGGAGCAATCAGCCCCAGCATTTT.

This chain links TRBV6-5 with TRBJ2-3, with TRBD2 matching 8 bases. V was clipped by 7 bases and J by 4 bases; unmatched bases: 10. The CDR3 runs to 15 residues. Per germline, CDR1 MNHEY and CDR2 SVGAGI. The DNA for the CDR3 is TGTGCCAGCATCATCGGGACTAGTGCTGCAGATACGCAGTATTTT. Translation: CASIIGTSAADTQYF.

The table lists this clone with a count of one. The V call is TRBV7-2, the J call TRBJ1-6; D is unclear. Trimming shortened V by 1 base and J by 6 bases, and 13 bases separated the two germline ends. The CDR3 length is 16 residues. CDR1 and CDR2 (germline): SGHTA, FQGNSA. Written as DNA, the CDR3 is TGTGCCAGCAGCTTAGTTCGCGCGTCCGGTAATTCACCCCTCCACTTT. It specifies CASSLVRASGNSPLHF.

This clone was seen a single time. This chain joins TRBV18 and TRBJ1-1, with 8 bases aligning to TRBD1. CDR1 is KGHSH and CDR2 is LQKENI in the germline V gene. The CDR3 runs to 16 residues. V shed 3 bases and J 3 bases; nucleotides not matched to a gene: 9. CDR3 nucleotide sequence: TGTGCCAGCTCACCGGTTATGGACAGGGCTGACACTGAAGCTTTCTTT. Residues: CASSPVMDRADTEAFF.

V usage is TRBV28 and J usage is TRBJ2-7; TRBD2 matches at 8 bases. The germline gives CDR1 MDHEN, CDR2 SYDVKM. The CDR3 runs to 14 residues. The V segment lost 3 bases and the J segment 3 bases; nucleotides outside the gene matches: 4. CDR3 sequence (DNA): TGTGCCAGCAGTTTGGAGCGGGAGCTCTACGAGCAGTACTTC. Amino acid sequence: CASSLERELYEQYF. Together with reference TRBV28 and TRBJ2-7, the CDR3 gives the full variable domain: DVKVTQSSRYLVKRTGEKVFLECVQDMDHENMFWYRQDPGLGLRLIYFSYDVKMKEKGDIPEGYSVSREKKERFSLILESASTNQTSMYLCASSLERELYEQYFGPGTRLTVT.

This chain uses TRBV25-1 with TRBJ1-3; the match to TRBD1 covers 9 bases. Germline V gene lookup returns CDR1 MGHDK and CDR2 SYGVNS. V gave up 6 bases and J gave up 6 bases; unmatched junction bases: 6. CDR3 length: 14 amino acids. CDR3 protein: CASSHDRGVNTIYF. CDR3 coding DNA: TGTGCCAGCAGCCACGACAGGGGGGTAAACACCATATATTTT.

The CDR3 loop reads CASSEYVGVNEQYF. The CDR3 region has the DNA TGTGCCAGCAGTGAATATGTAGGGGTAAACGAGCAGTACTTC. This chain connects TRBV25-1 to TRBJ2-7; weak D call: TRBD1 (5 bases). This CDR3 contains 14 residues. Germline values: CDR1 MGHDK, CDR2 SYGVNS. The V and J ends lost 0 bases and 5 bases respectively, with 11 bases between them.

The V gene is TRBV10-2, the J gene TRBJ2-7, with 8 bases fitting TRBD2. CDR1 and CDR2 from the germline V gene are WSHSY and SAAADI. Unmatched junction bases numbered 10, after V lost 6 bases and J lost 6 bases. The CDR3 is 14 residues long. For the CDR3, the DNA is TGCGCCAGCAGCGCGGGGACTAGGATGGGCGAGCAGTACTTC. Protein: CASSAGTRMGEQYF.

The chain employs TRBV7-9 and TRBJ2-3, with TRBD2 matching 11 bases. CDR1 and CDR2 from the germline V gene are SEHNR and FQNEAQ (reference sequence). The CDR3 consists of 15 residues. With 4 bases clipped from V and 4 bases from J, the junction kept 4 bases outside the gene matches. This CDR3 reads CASSSSGRSADTQYF. The CDR3 DNA sequence: TGTGCCAGCAGCTCTAGCGGGAGGAGCGCAGATACGCAGTATTTT.

The chain has TRBV7-2 and TRBJ1-1; 9 bases match TRBD1. The CDR3 has 14 amino acids. V dropped 3 bases and J dropped 5; count of bases not matched to a gene: 4. The germline V gene encodes CDR1 SGHTA and CDR2 FQGNSA. CDR3 DNA: TGTGCCAGCAGCTTTGACAGGGGGGGGACTGAAGCTTTCTTT. This translates into CASSFDRGGTEAFF.

Comments on this clone: At the DNA level, this CDR3 is encoded by other sequences in the same sample as well. The gene calls are TRBV15 and TRBJ2-7; 10 bases align to TRBD2. The CDR3 loop spans 15 amino acids. Germline lookup yields CDR1 LNHNV and CDR2 YYDKDF (reference sequence). Unmatched junction bases numbered 6, after V lost 5 bases and J lost 2 bases. CDR3 amino acids: CATSFKREGPYEQYF. The CDR3 bases are TGTGCCACCAGCTTTAAGCGGGAGGGTCCCTACGAGCAGTACTTC.

The chain has TRBV19 and TRBJ2-1; D might be TRBD2 (6 bases). CDR3 size: 15 residues. Germline CDR1 and CDR2: LNHDA and SQIVND (reference sequence). Deletions cut 6 bases from V and 2 bases from J, with 14 bases between. CDR3 loop: CASSDWGGAYNEQFF. The CDR3 DNA is TGTGCCAGTAGCGACTGGGGCGGGGCCTACAATGAGCAGTTCTTC.

CDR3: CASSLTSGTGVGYTF. The CDR3, as DNA: TGTGCCAGCAGCTTAACTTCCGGGACAGGGGTTGGCTACACCTTC. The J gene is TRBJ1-2, the V gene TRBV7-2; 10 bases fit TRBD1. The J segment lost 7 bases and the V segment lost 2 bases, leaving 7 bases of the junction unmatched. CDR1 is SGHTA and CDR2 is FQGNSA in the germline V gene. This CDR3 region has 15 residues.

The CDR3 protein is CASSLGLAGGTGTGELFF. CDR3 bases: TGTGCCAGCAGCCTTGGACTAGCGGGGGGGACTGGCACCGGGGAGCTGTTTTTT. This chain connects TRBV3-1 (or the pseudogene TRBV3-2) to TRBJ2-2; 15 nucleotides align to TRBD2. The V and J ends lost 4 bases and 4 bases, in that order; junction bases with no gene match: 7. CDR1 and CDR2 from the germline V gene are LGHDT and YNNKEL (reference sequence). The CDR3 is 18 residues long.

The V call is TRBV6-5, the J call TRBJ1-3, with 9 bases lining up with TRBD1. V gave up 4 bases and J gave up 3 bases; unmatched junction bases: 7. This CDR3 is 16 amino acids long. From germline, CDR1 is MNHEY and CDR2 SVGAGI. CDR3 loop: CASSLNRGLGGNTIYF. The CDR3 region has the DNA TGTGCCAGCAGTTTAAACAGGGGGCTCGGTGGAAACACCATATATTTT.

This CDR3 reads CASRSGALINQPQHF. The CDR3 nucleotides read TGTGCCAGTCGCTCAGGGGCTTTAATTAATCAGCCCCAGCATTTT. This sequence joins TRBV19 and TRBJ1-5; weak D call: TRBD1 (6 bases). There are 15 residues in the CDR3. Trimming pared 8 bases from V and 4 bases from J, leaving 18 bases between. Germline CDR1 and CDR2: LNHDA and SQIVND (reference sequence).

This clone was seen more than once but under ten times. The V and J genes are TRBV6-1 and TRBJ2-4, with 9 bases fitting TRBD2. This CDR3 comprises 20 residues. J lost 4 bases, V lost 1 base, and 17 bases had no gene match. Germline assignment: CDR1 MNHNS and CDR2 SASEGT. CDR3 DNA sequence: TGTGCCAGCAGTGAAGAGGCTACGACTAGCGGACAATTGATAAAAAACATTCAGTACTTC. Its translation is CASSEEATTSGQLIKNIQYF.

The V call is TRBV2, the J call TRBJ1-4, with TRBD1 identical over 9 bases. The CDR3 is 15 amino acids. V gave up 6 bases and J gave up 7 bases; unmatched junction bases: 9. The germline gives CDR1 SNHLY, CDR2 FYNNEI. The CDR3 loop reads CASSRDLQGAEKLFF. CDR3 nucleotides: TGTGCCAGCAGCCGGGACCTACAGGGGGCTGAAAAACTGTTTTTT.

This clone has at least ten counts. This rearrangement joins TRBV29-1 to TRBJ2-1, with a weak D call TRBD2 (5 bases). V lost 3 bases and J lost 7, with 7 bases in between. Germline values: CDR1 SQVTM, CDR2 ANQGSEA. This CDR3 is built from 11 residues. The CDR3 spells CSVDRGNEQFF. CDR3 DNA sequence: TGCAGCGTTGATCGGGGAAATGAGCAGTTCTTC.

This chain joins TRBV12-2 and TRBJ2-7; the D call of TRBD2 is as the table states it, not checked on the DNA. TRBV12-2 is shown as a pseudogene. The CDR3 length is 16 residues. The CDR3 DNA reads as TGTGCAAGTCGCTCACGGACTAGCAGACGTACCTACGAGCAGTACTTC. It yields the protein CASRSRTSRRTYEQYF.